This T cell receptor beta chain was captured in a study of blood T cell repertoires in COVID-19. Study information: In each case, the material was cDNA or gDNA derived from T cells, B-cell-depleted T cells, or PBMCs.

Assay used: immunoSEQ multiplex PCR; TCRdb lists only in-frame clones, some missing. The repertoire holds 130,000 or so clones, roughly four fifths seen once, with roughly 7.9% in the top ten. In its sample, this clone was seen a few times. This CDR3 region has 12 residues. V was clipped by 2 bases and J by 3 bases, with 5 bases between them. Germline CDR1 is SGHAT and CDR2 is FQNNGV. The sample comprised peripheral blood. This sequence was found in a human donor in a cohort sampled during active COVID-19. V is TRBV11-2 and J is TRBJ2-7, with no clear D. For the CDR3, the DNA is TGTGCCAGCAGCTTAAGCGACTACGAGCAGTACTTC. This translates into CASSLSDYEQYF.